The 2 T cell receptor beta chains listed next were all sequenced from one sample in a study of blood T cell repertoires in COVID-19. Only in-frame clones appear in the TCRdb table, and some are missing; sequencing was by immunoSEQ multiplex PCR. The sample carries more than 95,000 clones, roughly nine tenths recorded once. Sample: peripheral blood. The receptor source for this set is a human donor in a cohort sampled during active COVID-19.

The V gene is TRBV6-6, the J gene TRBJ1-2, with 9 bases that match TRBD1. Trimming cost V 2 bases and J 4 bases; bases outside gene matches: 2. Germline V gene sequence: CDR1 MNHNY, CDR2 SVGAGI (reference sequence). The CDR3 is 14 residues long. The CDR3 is CASSYDRGIYGYTF. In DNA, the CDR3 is TGTGCCAGCAGTTACGACAGGGGGATCTATGGCTACACCTTC.

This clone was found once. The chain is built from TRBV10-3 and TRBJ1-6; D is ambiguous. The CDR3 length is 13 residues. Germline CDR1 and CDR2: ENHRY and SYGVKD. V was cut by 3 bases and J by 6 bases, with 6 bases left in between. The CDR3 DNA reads TGTGCCATCAGTGACAGTATTAATTCACCCCTCCACTTT. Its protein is CAISDSINSPLHF.